This T cell receptor (beta chain) appears in the sequencing data of a study of T cell clusters in autoimmune cytopenias (dated by TCRdb to between 2017 and 2020). Regarding the study in general: Per sample, TRB sequencing gave a median depth of about 50,000 reads and a median of approximately 2,500 distinct TRB clonotypes. Alongside healthy, CLL and autoimmune hepatitis controls, autoimmune cytopenia patients had their peripheral blood TRB and IGH repertoires sequenced at active disease and again during treatment follow-up. The goal of the study was to find out whether patients with autoimmune cytopenia have a disease-specific immune repertoire signature that could be used as a blood-based biomarker.

According to the germline V gene, CDR1 reads MNHEY and CDR2 reads SVGAGI. Reading from cysteine to phenylalanine, the CDR3 counts 17 amino acids. No DNA accompanies this entry. TRB rearrangements were amplified by multiplex PCR using a touch-down protocol with TRB-A and TRB-B primer pools mixed in one tube. Illumina adapters and sample indices were added to the amplicons through two consecutive PCR reactions using Phusion HS II polymerase. Amplicons were gel-purified with the NucleoSpin Gel and PCR Clean-up kit, then quantified by Qubit and quality-checked on an Agilent 2100 Bioanalyzer. Sequencing of the libraries was done on an Illumina MiSeq with 600-cycle, single-indexed, paired-end runs. The original methods were these. TRB reads were aligned and assembled with MiXCR version 2.1.12 using the default MiXCR reference library. Each unique CDR3 nucleotide sequence defined a clone, and only productive sequences with at least two reads were analysed. To assess repertoire diversity, an R script computed alpha-parameterized diversity profiles (alpha 0 to 5), which included the Shannon (alpha 1) and Simpson (alpha 2) indices. The tcR package was used to compute combinatorial TRB VJ usage, which was then compared between cohorts by principal component analysis with ade4. GLIPH was used to cluster TCRbeta CDR3s in pairs of cohorts matched for age and read depth, and a Wilcoxon test was used to compare cluster frequencies. After TCRdb reprocessed the reads, each CDR3 protein sequence was kept as one row, without DNA. TCRdb, not the authors, supplied the V and J calls. The sample table includes around 7,500 distinct CDR3 sequences. The ten top clones hold around 32% of the sample.

About this clonotype itself: Its antigen remains undetermined.

What the research found in general, with its limitations: Compared with active autoimmune hepatitis patients, healthy donors had almost three times as many exclusive TRB clusters, a finding consistent with an autoimmunity-wide signature. TRB repertoire shifts, with less even repertoires in secondary cytopenia and CLL, mostly reflected lymphoma bias rather than autoimmunity. In the comparison of secondary cytopenia with CLL, the cluster-lack signature was not observed, apparently because the dominant lymphoma-associated repertoire masked the signature. GLIPH results suggested that primary autoimmune cytopenia patients were missing physiological T cell clusters, with 50 or so clusters found only in healthy donors compared with over 15 found only in patients. The T cell clusters were only ever defined in silico, so experimental validation of their functional role was still needed.

Per sample, roughly 240 ng of peripheral blood genomic DNA, some 40,000 genome equivalents, was used for TRB amplification. These records were also assigned to another study, of T cell repertoires in aging, cancer and after chemotherapy. That second report states: Six donor age groups were covered, ranging from 30 or younger up to 70 or older, and each group contained at least three individuals. Paired pre- and post-chemotherapy samples in the hematological group came from chronic lymphocytic leukemia patients treated with fludarabine- or bendamustine-based regimens. The complete dataset included about 8.8 million TCR reads. Untreated patients with hematological or solid cancers showed significantly lower blood TCR diversity and higher clonality than age-matched healthy donors. In healthy donors, the drop in TCR diversity with age came mainly from a loss of richness, whereas in cancer patients a loss of evenness also played a part. Median generation probability increased over the chemotherapy interval in both cancer cohorts, suggesting repertoire reconstitution through rebound thymic output. The authors noted that the repertoire data do not allow conclusions about immunological memory after chemotherapy. Hematological cancer patients had infiltration of lymphoid organs, and this infiltration may itself impair thymic emigration or peripheral T cell expansion. To examine immunoaging and T cell reconstitution after chemotherapy, the study profiled TCR beta repertoires in peripheral blood from healthy donors and cancer patients. Alongside approximately 95 healthy donors serving as a reference group, the cohort included roughly 220 cancer patients, of whom roughly 90 had hematological cancers and 120 to 130 had solid cancers. Processing of the TRB sequences was carried out with MiXCR versions 2.12 and 3.0.5. The repertoire metrics were Shannon diversity, evenness, clonality (calculated as one minus evenness), and diversity profiles parameterized by alpha from 0 to 5. Generation probabilities of clones in paired pre- and post-chemotherapy samples were computed with the IGoR algorithm.

This clonotype originated in a human donor with an autoimmune cytopenia or autoimmune hepatitis (not recorded which). This receptor chain uses TRBV6-5 and TRBJ1-6. The sample comprised peripheral blood. The CDR3 protein sequence reads: CASSYSWRAVDNSPLHF.